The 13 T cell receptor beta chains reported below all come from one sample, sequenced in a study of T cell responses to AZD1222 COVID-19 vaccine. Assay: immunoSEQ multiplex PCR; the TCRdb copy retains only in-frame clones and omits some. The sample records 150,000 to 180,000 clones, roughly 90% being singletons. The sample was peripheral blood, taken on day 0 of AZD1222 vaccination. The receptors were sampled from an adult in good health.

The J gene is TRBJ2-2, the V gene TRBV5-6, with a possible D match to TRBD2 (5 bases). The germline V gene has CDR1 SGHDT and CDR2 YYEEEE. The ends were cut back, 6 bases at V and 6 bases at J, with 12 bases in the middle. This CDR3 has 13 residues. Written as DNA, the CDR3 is TGTGCCAGCACCGGACTCCCGCCCGGGGAGCTGTTTTTT. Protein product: CASTGLPPGELFF.

CDR3 coding DNA: TGTGCCAGCAGCTCCAGCCCCTACGAGCAGTACTTC. This sequence encodes CASSSSPYEQYF. The V and J genes are TRBV7-2 and TRBJ2-7; D is undetermined. CDR1 and CDR2 from the germline V gene are SGHTA and FQGNSA. CDR3 length: 12 amino acids. V was pared by 4 bases and J by 2 bases, with 6 bases between.

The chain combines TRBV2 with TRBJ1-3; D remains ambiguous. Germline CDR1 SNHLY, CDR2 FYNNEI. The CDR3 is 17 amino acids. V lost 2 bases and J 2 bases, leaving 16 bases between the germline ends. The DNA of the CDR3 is TGTGCCAGCAGTGAAAACCCGGCCCGGTACCCTGGAAACACCATATATTTT. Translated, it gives CASSENPARYPGNTIYF.

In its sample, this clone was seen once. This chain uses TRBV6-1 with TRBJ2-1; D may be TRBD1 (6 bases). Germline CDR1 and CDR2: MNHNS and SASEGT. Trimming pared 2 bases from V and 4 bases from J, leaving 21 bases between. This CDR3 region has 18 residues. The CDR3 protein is CASSEWGRTSGLYNEQFF. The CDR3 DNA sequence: TGTGCCAGCAGTGAATGGGGGCGGACGAGCGGCCTTTACAATGAGCAGTTCTTC.

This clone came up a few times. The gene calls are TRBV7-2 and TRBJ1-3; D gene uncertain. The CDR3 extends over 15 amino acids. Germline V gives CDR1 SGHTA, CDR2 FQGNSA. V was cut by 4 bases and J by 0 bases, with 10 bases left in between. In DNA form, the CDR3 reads TGTGCCAGCAGCTGGGGTCGGAGCTCTGGAAACACCATATATTTT. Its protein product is CASSWGRSSGNTIYF.

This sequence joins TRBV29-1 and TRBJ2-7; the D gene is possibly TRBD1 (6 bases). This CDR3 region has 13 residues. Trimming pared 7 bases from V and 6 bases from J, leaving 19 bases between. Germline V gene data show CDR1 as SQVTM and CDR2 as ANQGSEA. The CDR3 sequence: CSGGRANTAEQYF. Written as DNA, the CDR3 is TGCAGCGGGGGGCGGGCGAATACGGCCGAGCAGTACTTC.

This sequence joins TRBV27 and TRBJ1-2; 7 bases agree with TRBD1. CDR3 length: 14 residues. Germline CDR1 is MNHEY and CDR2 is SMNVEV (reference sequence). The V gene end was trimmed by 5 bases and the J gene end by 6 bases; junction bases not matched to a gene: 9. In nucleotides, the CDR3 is TGTGCCAGCAGTCGCAACGACAGGGTTGATGGCTACACCTTC. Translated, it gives CASSRNDRVDGYTF.

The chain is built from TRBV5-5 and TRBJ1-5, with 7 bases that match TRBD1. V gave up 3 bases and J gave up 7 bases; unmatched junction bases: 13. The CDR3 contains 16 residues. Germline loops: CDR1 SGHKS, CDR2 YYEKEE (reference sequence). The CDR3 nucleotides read TGTGCCAGCAGCTCTGATGACAGGGCTTGGGGACAGCCCCAGCATTTT. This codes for CASSSDDRAWGQPQHF. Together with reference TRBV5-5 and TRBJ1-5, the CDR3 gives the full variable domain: DAGVTQSPTHLIKTRGQQVTLRCSPISGHKSVSWYQQVLGQGPQFIFQYYEKEERGRGNFPDRFSARQFPNYSSELNVNALLLGDSALYLCASSSDDRAWGQPQHFGDGTRLSIL.

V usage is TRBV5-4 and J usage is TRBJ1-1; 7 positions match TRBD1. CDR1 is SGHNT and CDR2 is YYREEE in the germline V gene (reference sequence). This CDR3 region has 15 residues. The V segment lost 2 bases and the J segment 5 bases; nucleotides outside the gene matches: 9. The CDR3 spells CASSLLGGAGTEAFF. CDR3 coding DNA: TGTGCCAGCAGCTTATTAGGGGGCGCGGGGACTGAAGCTTTCTTT.

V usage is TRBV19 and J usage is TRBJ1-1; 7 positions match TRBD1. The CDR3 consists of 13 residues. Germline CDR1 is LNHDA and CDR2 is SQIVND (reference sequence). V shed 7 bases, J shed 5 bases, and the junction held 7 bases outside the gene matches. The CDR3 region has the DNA TGTGCCAGTAAGGCAGGGGGGCGTACTGAAGCTTTCTTT. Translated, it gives CASKAGGRTEAFF.

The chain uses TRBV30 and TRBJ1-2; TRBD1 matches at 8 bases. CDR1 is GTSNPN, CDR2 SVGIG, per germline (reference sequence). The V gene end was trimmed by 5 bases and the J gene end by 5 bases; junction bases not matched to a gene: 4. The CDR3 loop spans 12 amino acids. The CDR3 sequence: CAWLQGVYGYTF. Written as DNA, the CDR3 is TGTGCCTGGCTACAGGGGGTGTATGGCTACACCTTC.

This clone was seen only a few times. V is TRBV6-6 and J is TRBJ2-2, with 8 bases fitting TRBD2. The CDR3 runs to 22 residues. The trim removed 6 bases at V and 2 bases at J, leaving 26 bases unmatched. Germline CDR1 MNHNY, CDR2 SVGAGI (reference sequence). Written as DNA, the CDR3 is TGTGCCAGCAGCTTTGTTGCTTTCGCGGGGGGCTCATCCACCCCCAACACCGGGGAGCTGTTTTTT. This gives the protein CASSFVAFAGGSSTPNTGELFF.

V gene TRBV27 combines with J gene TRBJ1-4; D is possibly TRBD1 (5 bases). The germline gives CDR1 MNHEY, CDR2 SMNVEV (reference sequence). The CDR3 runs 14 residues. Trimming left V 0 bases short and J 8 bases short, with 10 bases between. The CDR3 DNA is TGTGCCAGCAGTTTATCGTGGGGGGGGGAAAAACTGTTTTTT. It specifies CASSLSWGGEKLFF.